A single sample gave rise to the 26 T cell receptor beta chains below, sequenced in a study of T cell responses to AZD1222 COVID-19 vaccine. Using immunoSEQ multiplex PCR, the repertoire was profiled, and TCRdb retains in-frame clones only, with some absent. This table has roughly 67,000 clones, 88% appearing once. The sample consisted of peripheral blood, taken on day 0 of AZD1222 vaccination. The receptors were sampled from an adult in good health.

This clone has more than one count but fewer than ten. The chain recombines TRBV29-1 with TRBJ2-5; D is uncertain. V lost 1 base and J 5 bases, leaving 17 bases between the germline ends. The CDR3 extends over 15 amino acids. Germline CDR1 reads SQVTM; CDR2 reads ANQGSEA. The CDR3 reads CSVEVRNPDGETQYF. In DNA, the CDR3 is TGCAGCGTTGAAGTTAGGAACCCGGATGGCGAGACCCAGTACTTC.

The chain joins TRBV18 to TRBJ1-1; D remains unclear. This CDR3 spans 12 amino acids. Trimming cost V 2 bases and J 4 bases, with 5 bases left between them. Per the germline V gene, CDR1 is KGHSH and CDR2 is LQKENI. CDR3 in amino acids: CASSPMATEAFF. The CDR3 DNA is TGTGCCAGCTCACCAATGGCCACTGAAGCTTTCTTT.

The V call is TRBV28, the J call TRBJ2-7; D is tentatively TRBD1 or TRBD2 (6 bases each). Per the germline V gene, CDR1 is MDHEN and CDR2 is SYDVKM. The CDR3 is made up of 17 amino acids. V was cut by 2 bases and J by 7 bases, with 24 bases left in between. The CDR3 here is CASSLTPRRGELLEQYF. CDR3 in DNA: TGTGCCAGCAGTTTAACCCCTAGGAGGGGGGAACTGTTAGAGCAGTACTTC.

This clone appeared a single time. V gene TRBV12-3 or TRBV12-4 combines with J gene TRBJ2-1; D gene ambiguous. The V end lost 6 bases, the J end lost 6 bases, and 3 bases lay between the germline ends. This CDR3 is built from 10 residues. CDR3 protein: CASRGNEQFF. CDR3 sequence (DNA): TGTGCCAGCAGAGGCAATGAGCAGTTCTTC.

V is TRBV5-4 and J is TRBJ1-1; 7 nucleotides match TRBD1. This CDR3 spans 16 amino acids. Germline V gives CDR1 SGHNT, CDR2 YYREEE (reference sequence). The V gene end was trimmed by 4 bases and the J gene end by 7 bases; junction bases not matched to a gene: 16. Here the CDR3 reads CASSPGQSFGESEAFF. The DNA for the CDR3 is TGTGCCAGCAGCCCGGGACAGAGTTTTGGTGAGAGTGAAGCTTTCTTT.

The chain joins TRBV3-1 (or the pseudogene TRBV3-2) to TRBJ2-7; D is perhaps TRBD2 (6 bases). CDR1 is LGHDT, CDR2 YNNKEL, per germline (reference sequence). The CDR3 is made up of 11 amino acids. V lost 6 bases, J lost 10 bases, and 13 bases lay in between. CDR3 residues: CASRQEGPQYF. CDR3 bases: TGTGCCAGCAGGCAGGAGGGGCCTCAGTACTTC.

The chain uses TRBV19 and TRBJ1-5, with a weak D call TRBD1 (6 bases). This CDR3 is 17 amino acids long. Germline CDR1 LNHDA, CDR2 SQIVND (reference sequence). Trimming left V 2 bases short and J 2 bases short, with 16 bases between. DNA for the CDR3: TGTGCCAGTAGTATAAGATTGGACAGCGGTGGCAATCAGCCCCAGCATTTT. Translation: CASSIRLDSGGNQPQHF.

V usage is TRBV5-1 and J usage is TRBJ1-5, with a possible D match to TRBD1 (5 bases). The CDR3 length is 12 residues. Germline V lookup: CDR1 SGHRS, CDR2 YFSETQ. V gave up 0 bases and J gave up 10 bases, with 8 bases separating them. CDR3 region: CASSLGGGPQHF. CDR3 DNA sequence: TGCGCCAGCAGCTTGGGGGGCGGCCCCCAGCATTTT. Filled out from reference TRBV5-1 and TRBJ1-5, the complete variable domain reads KAGVTQTPRYLIKTRGQQVTLSCSPISGHRSVSWYQQTPGQGLQFLFEYFSETQRNKGNFPGRFSGRQFSNSRSEMNVSTLELGDSALYLCASSLGGGPQHFGDGTRLSIL.

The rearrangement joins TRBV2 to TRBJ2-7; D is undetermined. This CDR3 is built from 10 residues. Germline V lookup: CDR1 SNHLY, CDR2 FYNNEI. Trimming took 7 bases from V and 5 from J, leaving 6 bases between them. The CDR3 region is CASTSNEQYF. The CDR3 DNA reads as TGTGCCAGCACTTCCAACGAGCAGTACTTC. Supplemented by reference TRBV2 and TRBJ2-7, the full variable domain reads EPEVTQTPSHQVTQMGQEVILRCVPISNHLYFYWYRQILGQKVEFLVSFYNNEISEKSEIFDDQFSVERPDGSNFTLKIRSTKLEDSAMYFCASTSNEQYFGPGTRLTVT.

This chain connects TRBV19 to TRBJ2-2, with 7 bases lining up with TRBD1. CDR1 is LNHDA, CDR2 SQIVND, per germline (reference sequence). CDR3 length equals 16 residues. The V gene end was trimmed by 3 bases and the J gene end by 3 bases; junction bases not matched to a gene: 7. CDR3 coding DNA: TGTGCCAGTAGTATGGGCAGGGGGTCGTACACCGGGGAGCTGTTTTTT. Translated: CASSMGRGSYTGELFF.

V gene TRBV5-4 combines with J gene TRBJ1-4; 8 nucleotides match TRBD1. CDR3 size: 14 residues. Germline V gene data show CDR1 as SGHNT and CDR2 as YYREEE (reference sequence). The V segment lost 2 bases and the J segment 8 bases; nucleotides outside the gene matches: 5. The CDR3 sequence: CASSLQGDEEKLFF. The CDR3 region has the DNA TGTGCCAGCAGCTTACAGGGGGATGAGGAAAAACTGTTTTTT.

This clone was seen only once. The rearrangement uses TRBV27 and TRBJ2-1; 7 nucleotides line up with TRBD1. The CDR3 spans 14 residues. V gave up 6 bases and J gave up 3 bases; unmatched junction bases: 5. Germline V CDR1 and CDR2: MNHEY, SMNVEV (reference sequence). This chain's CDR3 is CASRTDRVYNEQFF. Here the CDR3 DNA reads TGTGCCAGCAGAACCGACAGGGTCTACAATGAGCAGTTCTTC.

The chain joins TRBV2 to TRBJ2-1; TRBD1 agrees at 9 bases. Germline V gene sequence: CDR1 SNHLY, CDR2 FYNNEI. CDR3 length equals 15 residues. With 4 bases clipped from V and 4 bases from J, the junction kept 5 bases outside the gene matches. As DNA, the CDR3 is TGTGCCAGCAGTGGGGACAGGGTTAGTTACAATGAGCAGTTCTTC. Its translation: CASSGDRVSYNEQFF.

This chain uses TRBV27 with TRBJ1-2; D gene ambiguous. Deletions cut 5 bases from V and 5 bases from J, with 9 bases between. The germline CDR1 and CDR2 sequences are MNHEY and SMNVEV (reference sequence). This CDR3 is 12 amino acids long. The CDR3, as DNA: TGTGCCAGCAGTGCCGGGCATTATGGCTACACCTTC. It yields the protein CASSAGHYGYTF.

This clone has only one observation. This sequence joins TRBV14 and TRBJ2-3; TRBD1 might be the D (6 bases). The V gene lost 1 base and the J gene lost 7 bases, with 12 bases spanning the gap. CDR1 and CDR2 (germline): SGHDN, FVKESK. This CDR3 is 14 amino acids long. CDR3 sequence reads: CASSQVLGANTQYF. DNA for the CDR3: TGTGCCAGCAGCCAAGTCCTGGGGGCAAATACGCAGTATTTT. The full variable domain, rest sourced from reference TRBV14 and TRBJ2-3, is EAGVTQFPSHSVIEKGQTVTLRCDPISGHDNLYWYRRVMGKEIKFLLHFVKESKQDESGMPNNRFLAERTGGTYSTLKVQPAELEDSGVYFCASSQVLGANTQYFGPGTRLTVL.

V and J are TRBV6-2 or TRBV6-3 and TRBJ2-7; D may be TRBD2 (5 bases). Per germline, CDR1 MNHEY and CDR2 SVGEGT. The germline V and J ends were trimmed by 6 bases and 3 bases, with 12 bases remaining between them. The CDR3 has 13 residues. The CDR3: CASRYGLGYEQYF. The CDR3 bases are TGTGCCAGCAGGTACGGACTGGGCTACGAGCAGTACTTC.

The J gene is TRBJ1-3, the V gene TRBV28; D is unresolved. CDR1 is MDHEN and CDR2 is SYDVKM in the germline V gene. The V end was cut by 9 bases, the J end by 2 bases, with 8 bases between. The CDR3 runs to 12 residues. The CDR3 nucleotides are TGTGCCAGTATCGGAGCTGGAAACACCATATATTTT. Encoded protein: CASIGAGNTIYF.

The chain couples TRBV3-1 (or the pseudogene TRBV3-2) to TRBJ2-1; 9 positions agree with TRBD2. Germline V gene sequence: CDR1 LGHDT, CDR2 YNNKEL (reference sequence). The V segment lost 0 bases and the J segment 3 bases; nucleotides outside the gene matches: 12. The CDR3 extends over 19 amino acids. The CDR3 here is CASSQDPGLALLLYNEQFF. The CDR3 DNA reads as TGTGCCAGCAGCCAAGATCCGGGACTAGCTCTACTACTCTACAATGAGCAGTTCTTC.

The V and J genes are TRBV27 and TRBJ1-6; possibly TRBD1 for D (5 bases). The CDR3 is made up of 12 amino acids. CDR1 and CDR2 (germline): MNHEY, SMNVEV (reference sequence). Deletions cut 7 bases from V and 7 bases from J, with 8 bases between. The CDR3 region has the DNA TGTGCCAGCACCTCAGGGAATTCACCCCTCCACTTT. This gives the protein CASTSGNSPLHF.

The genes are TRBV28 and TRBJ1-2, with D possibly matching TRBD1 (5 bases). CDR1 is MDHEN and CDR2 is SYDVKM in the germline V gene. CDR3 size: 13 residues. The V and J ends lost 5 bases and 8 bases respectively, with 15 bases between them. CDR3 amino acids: CASSRTPPGGYTF. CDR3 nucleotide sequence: TGTGCCAGCAGTCGGACACCCCCCGGGGGCTACACCTTC.

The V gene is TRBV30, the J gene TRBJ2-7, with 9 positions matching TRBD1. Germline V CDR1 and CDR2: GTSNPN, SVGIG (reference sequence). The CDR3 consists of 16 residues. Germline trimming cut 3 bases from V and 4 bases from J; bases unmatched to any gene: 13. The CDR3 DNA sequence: TGTGCCTGGAGAGGGGGACTGGGACAGGGCAAGTACGAGCAGTACTTC. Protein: CAWRGGLGQGKYEQYF. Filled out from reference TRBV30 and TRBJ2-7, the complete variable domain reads SQTIHQWPATLVQPVGSPLSLECTVEGTSNPNLYWYRQAAGRGLQLLFYSVGIGQISSEVPQNLSASRPQDRQFILSSKKLLLSDSGFYLCAWRGGLGQGKYEQYFGPGTRLTVT.

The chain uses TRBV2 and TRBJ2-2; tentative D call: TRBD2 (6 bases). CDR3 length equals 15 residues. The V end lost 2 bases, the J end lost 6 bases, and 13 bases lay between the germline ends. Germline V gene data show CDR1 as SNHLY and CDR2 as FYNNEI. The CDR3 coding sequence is TGTGCCAGCAGTGAAAGCAGTCAGCGGGCCGGGGAGCTGTTTTTT. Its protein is CASSESSQRAGELFF.

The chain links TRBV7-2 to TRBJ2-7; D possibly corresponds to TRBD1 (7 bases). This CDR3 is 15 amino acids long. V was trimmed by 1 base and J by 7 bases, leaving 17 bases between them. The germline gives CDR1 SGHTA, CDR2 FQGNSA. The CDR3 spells CASSLVGTSGGEQYF. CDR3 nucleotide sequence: TGTGCCAGCAGCTTAGTTGGGACATCAGGGGGGGAGCAGTACTTC.

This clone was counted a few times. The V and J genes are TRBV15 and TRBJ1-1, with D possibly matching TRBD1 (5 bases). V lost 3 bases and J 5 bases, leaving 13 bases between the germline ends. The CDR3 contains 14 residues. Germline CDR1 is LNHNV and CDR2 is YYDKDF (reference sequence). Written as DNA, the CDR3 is TGTGCCACCAGCAGGGGTGGGGACGGGACTGAAGCTTTCTTT. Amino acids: CATSRGGDGTEAFF. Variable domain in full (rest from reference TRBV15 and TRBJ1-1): DAMVIQNPRYQVTQFGKPVTLSCSQTLNHNVMYWYQQKSSQAPKLLFHYYDKDFNNEADTPDNFQSRRPNTSFCFLDIRSPGLGDTAMYLCATSRGGDGTEAFFGQGTRLTVV.

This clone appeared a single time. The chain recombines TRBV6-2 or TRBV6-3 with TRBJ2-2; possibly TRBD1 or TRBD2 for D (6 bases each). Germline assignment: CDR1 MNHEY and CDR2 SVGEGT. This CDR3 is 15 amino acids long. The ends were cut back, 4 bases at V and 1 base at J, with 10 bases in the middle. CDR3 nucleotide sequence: TGTGCCAGCAGTTGGGGGGACAAGAACACCGGGGAGCTGTTTTTT. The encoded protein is CASSWGDKNTGELFF.

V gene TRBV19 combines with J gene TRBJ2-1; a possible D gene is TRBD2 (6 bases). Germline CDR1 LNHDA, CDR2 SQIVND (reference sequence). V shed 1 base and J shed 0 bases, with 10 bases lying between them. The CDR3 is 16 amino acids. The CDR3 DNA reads TGTGCCAGTAGTATAGCAAGGCGGGGCTCCTACAATGAGCAGTTCTTC. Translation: CASSIARRGSYNEQFF.